These 3 T cell receptor beta chains were all obtained from the same sample, sequenced in a study of cytomegalovirus exposure and HLA in healthy donors. The study ran its PCR with 60 Vbeta and 13 Jbeta primers. Produced via immunoSEQ multiplex PCR; TCRdb's table is partial and in-frame only. The data show 140,000 to 150,000 clones, with about a tenth seen just once and around 1.9% held by the top ten. Sequencing was done on a sample of PBMCs. The origin of the receptors is a male donor in good health and CMV-seronegative.

CDR3 nucleotide sequence: TGCGCCAGCAGCCAAGATCCGGGTGCCTATGGCTACACCTTC. Its protein product is CASSQDPGAYGYTF. This sequence joins TRBV4-1 and TRBJ1-2; D remains ambiguous. This CDR3 spans 14 amino acids. Trimming took off 0 bases at V and 4 bases at J, with 9 bases between the two ends. Germline lookup yields CDR1 MGHRA and CDR2 YSYEKL.

The chain employs TRBV6-1 and TRBJ2-7; 7 bases fit TRBD2. Trimming at V came to 4 bases and at J to 13 bases, leaving 7 bases not matched to a gene. Germline lookup yields CDR1 MNHNS and CDR2 SASEGT. The CDR3 spans 11 residues. The CDR3 nucleotides are TGTGCCAGCAGTGGGGGGAGGGCACCCTACTTC. Amino acids: CASSGGRAPYF.

The rearrangement joins TRBV19 to TRBJ2-1; 11 bases align to TRBD2. This CDR3 spans 18 amino acids. Germline CDR1 reads LNHDA; CDR2 reads SQIVND (reference sequence). V trimming: 6 bases; J trimming: 2 bases; junction bases outside the gene matches: 12. Here the CDR3 reads CASSPGTSGFGTYNEQFF. The CDR3 coding sequence is TGTGCCAGTAGCCCCGGGACTAGCGGATTTGGGACCTACAATGAGCAGTTCTTC.